This entry concerns a single T cell receptor (beta chain). Germline V gene data show CDR1 as SGHRS and CDR2 as YFSETQ. The J segment lost 13 bases and the V segment lost 2 bases, leaving 2 bases of the junction unmatched. The CDR3 loop spans 11 amino acids. In the authors' workflow: From reference gene primer amplification, estimates of nucleated cell counts were derived. Some clones are missing from TCRdb's copy, which holds only in-frame ones; the method was immunoSEQ multiplex PCR. That table is the source of V, J and clone size, and D and trimming were worked out from the DNA. The sample shows some 260,000 clones, approximately 83% of them seen only once. The sample belongs to a study of blood T cell repertoires in COVID-19. As for the study in general: Acute-phase and convalescent COVID-19 samples originated in the United States, Italy and Spain. T cells, B-cell-depleted T cells, or PBMCs supplied cDNA or gDNA.

Input material: peripheral blood. The chain carries TRBV5-1 and TRBJ2-7; 11 nucleotides align to TRBD2. This clonotype originated in a man older than 75 with acute or convalescent COVID-19. This chain's CDR3 is CASSFSGRAYF. Here the CDR3 DNA reads TGCGCCAGCAGCTTTAGCGGGAGGGCCTACTTC.